This T cell receptor beta chain was identified in a study of T cell responses to AZD1222 COVID-19 vaccine. Study outcomes and limitations: It should be noted that donors were predominantly white British and more often female, and clonal diversity was possibly underestimated. Spike-spanning, vaccine-associated CD4 TCRs were dominant at 160-218 and 743-854. Just a handful of AZD1222 recipients were seropositive at baseline.

Using immunoSEQ multiplex PCR, the repertoire was profiled, and TCRdb retains in-frame clones only, with some absent. The sample yields 150,000 to 250,000 clones, approximately 94% seen once. Comments on this clone: Its antigen is currently unknown.

The germline V gene has CDR1 WNHNN and CDR2 SYGVQD (reference sequence). This CDR3 is built from 14 residues. Trimming removed 8 bases from V and 6 bases from J; junction bases left unmatched: 7. The TCR originated in an adult who received the AZD1222 COVID-19 vaccine. The genes are TRBV10-1 and TRBJ2-3, with TRBD2 identical over 11 bases. Specimen: peripheral blood, collected 28 days after the second AZD1222 dose. For the CDR3, the DNA is TGCGCCAGCCGTAGCGGGGGGGCCTCGGATACGCAGTATTTT. Translated, it gives CASRSGGASDTQYF.